Listed below are T cell receptor beta chains from one sample, sequenced in a study of CXCR3-negative and CXCR3-positive naive CD8 T cells. TCRdb re-called the 5' RACE reads and catalogs CDR3 proteins one per entry, DNA excluded. This sample's table reports under 150,000 distinct CDR3 sequences. The specimen sequenced was naive CXCR3+ CD8+ T cells from blood. These receptors came from a human donor in good health. Some clones in this sample may be carry-over from other donors' samples. The CDR3 runs from the conserved cysteine through the conserved F or W.

v_call,j_call,cdr3_aa
TRBV14,TRBJ2-7,CASSPPSGGTYEQYF
TRBV20-1,TRBJ2-7,CSARDRQAEYEQYF
TRBV29-1,TRBJ2-2,CSVEQGVTGELFF
TRBV2,TRBJ2-1,CASRPGGGPNEQFF
TRBV16,TRBJ2-7,CASSQSFNRDEQYF
TRBV7-8,TRBJ2-1,CASRSYNEQFF
TRBV6-4,TRBJ2-1,CASERGGLNEQFF
TRBV4-1,TRBJ2-1,CASSRGTSGSANEQFF
TRBV28,TRBJ2-1,CASRWADRGNEQFF
TRBV6-2/TRBV6-3,TRBJ2-1,CASSGQGAYNEQFF
TRBV4-3,TRBJ2-1,CASSQDLGYNEQFF
TRBV13,TRBJ2-7,CASSTEDRNYEQYF
TRBV30,TRBJ2-1,CAWSDTDYNEQFF
TRBV14,TRBJ2-3,CASRQSPAGTQYF
TRBV12-3/TRBV12-4,TRBJ2-3,CASSIRDRDTQYF
TRBV7-6,TRBJ2-7,CASKGASTPYEQYF
TRBV11-2,TRBJ1-3,CASSELPDSFGNTIYF
TRBV7-2,TRBJ1-1,CASSLMDRGGTEAFF
TRBV27,TRBJ2-3,CATRGGLDTQYF
TRBV2,TRBJ2-1,CASSEKGTGLLDEQFF
TRBV4-2,TRBJ1-1,CASSQGQGEAFF
TRBV20-1,TRBJ2-3,CSASDSEGGTQYF
TRBV7-3,TRBJ1-2,CASSPGPRDHYGYTF
TRBV29-1,TRBJ1-1,CSVSAGTSEAFF
TRBV9,TRBJ2-1,CASSVASLLAGEGVDEQFF